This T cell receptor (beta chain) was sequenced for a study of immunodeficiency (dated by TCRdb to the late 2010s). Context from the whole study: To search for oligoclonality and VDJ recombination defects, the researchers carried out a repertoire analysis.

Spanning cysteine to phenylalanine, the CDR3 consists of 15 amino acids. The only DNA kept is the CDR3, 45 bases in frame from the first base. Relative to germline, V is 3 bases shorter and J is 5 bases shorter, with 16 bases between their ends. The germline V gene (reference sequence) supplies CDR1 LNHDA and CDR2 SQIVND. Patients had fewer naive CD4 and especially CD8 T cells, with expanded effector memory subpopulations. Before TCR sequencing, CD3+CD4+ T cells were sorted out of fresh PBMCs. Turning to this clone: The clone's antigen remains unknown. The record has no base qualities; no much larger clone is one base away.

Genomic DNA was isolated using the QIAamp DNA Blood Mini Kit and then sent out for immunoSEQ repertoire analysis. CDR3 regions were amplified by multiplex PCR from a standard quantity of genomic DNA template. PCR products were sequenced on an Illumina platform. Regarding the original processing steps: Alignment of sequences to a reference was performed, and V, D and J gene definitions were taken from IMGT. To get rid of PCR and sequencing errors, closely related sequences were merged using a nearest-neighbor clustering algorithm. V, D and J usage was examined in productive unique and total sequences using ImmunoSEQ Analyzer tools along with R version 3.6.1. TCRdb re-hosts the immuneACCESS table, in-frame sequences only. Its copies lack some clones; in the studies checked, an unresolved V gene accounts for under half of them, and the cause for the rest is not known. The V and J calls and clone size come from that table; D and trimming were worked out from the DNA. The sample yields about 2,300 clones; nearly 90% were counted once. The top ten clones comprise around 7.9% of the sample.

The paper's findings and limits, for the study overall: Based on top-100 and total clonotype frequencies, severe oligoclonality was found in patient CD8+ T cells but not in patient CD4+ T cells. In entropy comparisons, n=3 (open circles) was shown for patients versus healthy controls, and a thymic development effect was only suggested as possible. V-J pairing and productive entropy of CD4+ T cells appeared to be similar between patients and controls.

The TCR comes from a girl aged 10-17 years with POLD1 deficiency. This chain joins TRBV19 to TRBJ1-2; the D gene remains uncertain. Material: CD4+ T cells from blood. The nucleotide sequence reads TGTGCCAGTAGTATCGGGGAGGGCATTGGTTATGGCTACACCTTC. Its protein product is CASSIGEGIGYGYTF.